Listed below are T cell receptor beta chains from one sample, sequenced in a study of blood T cell repertoires in COVID-19. Profiling relied on immunoSEQ multiplex PCR, and the TCRdb table lists in-frame clones only, not all of them. Of 250,000 to 300,000 clones in the sample, more than 85% were seen once. Sequenced: peripheral blood. Receptors were obtained from a man younger than 35 with active or convalescent COVID-19. Each CDR3 is given with its conserved first and last residue. Fields, in order: CDR3 DNA, CDR3 protein, J gene, D gene, clone size, V gene. D genes are given only for firm matches. Clone sizes are given selectively: once, few, many, or a class where the clone is expanded.

TGTGCCTCCACGGGAGGGGCTGGAAACACCATATATTTT CASTGGAGNTIYF TRBJ1-3 - - TRBV19
TGTGCCAGCAGGGGAGACCGGCGACTTTATGGCTACACCTTC CASRGDRRLYGYTF TRBJ1-2 - - TRBV6-5
TGTGCCAGCAGCTTATTCCTCCAATCGGGACAGGTTAATGAAAAACTGTTTTTT CASSLFLQSGQVNEKLFF TRBJ1-4 TRBD1 - TRBV5-6
TGTGCCAGCAGGATAGCCGGGACAGGGGTTGGTGAGCAGTACTTC CASRIAGTGVGEQYF TRBJ2-7 TRBD1 - TRBV27
TGTGCCAGCAGCTTAGGAGTAGCGGGAGGCACCGGGGAGCTGTTTTTT CASSLGVAGGTGELFF TRBJ2-2 TRBD2 - TRBV7-9
TGTGCCAGCAGCATCAGGGTCTTTGACTCCTATGGCTACACCTTC CASSIRVFDSYGYTF TRBJ1-2 - - TRBV5-6
TGCGCCAGCAGCTTAGGGCTCGGGACTAGGACCTACGAGCAGTACTTC CASSLGLGTRTYEQYF TRBJ2-7 TRBD2 - TRBV4-3
TGTGCCAGCAGTCGCCTAGCAGGACAGGATACTGAAGCTTTCTTT CASSRLAGQDTEAFF TRBJ1-1 TRBD1 - TRBV6-4
TGTGCCAGCAGTGCTACAGGGTTGGAGGAGCTGTTTTTT CASSATGLEELFF TRBJ2-2 - - TRBV6-6
TGTGCCAGCTCACGGGGGCGCGAAGCTTTCTTT CASSRGREAFF TRBJ1-1 - - TRBV18
TGTGCCAGTAGTATAGGTCTAGCATTTCAAGAGACCCAGTACTTC CASSIGLAFQETQYF TRBJ2-5 - - TRBV19
TGTGCCAGCAGCCAAGCCCAGTACACCGGGGAGCTGTTTTTT CASSQAQYTGELFF TRBJ2-2 - - TRBV14
TGTGCCAGCAGTGAGCGGGACAGGACCCTCTACGAGCAGTACTTC CASSERDRTLYEQYF TRBJ2-7 TRBD1 - TRBV6-1
TGTGCCAGCAGCTTAAACGGGGCCTACGAGCAGTACTTC CASSLNGAYEQYF TRBJ2-7 - - TRBV7-6
TGTGCCAGCAGCTTTCTTAGCGGGTTAGGGAATGAGCAGTTCTTC CASSFLSGLGNEQFF TRBJ2-1 TRBD2 - TRBV11-3
TGTGCCAGCAGTGAGAGGGTAAGAACTGATGAGCAGTTCTTC CASSERVRTDEQFF TRBJ2-1 - - TRBV2
TGTGCCAGTAGCGGCTCCGAGCAGTACTTC CASSGSEQYF TRBJ2-7 - few TRBV2
TGTGCCAGCAGCTTGAGTACGGGGGTTAACTATGGCTACACCTTC CASSLSTGVNYGYTF TRBJ1-2 - - TRBV11-2
TGTGCCAGCAGCCGAGGGGGCCTTAACACTGAAGCTTTCTTT CASSRGGLNTEAFF TRBJ1-1 TRBD1 few TRBV5-4
TGCGCCAGCAGCACGGGACTAGGGGTCTACGAGCAGTACTTC CASSTGLGVYEQYF TRBJ2-7 TRBD2 - TRBV5-1
TGTGCCAGCAGTTACTCATTACTGTCGAAGAATGCTGGCTACACCTTC CASSYSLLSKNAGYTF TRBJ1-2 - once TRBV6-5
TGTGCCAGCTCACCAATGGAGGTCCGGAGAGCTAACTATGGCTACACCTTC CASSPMEVRRANYGYTF TRBJ1-2 - - TRBV18
TGTGCCAGCACTGGAGGGGACTCCTATAATTCACCCCTCCACTTT CASTGGDSYNSPLHF TRBJ1-6 - - TRBV27
TGTGCCAGCTCACCACCGGTCGGGAGCCACGAGCAGTACTTC CASSPPVGSHEQYF TRBJ2-7 - - TRBV18
TGTGCCAGCGCGGGCGTGAACACCGGGGAGCTGTTTTTT CASAGVNTGELFF TRBJ2-2 - - TRBV6-5
TGTGCCAGCAGCATGGCAGCAGGGATCTATGGCTACACCTTC CASSMAAGIYGYTF TRBJ1-2 - - TRBV14
TGTGCCAGCAGCTACCTCCGGGGGGCGCTTCCCTACGAGCAGTACTTC CASSYLRGALPYEQYF TRBJ2-7 - - TRBV14
TGTGCCAGCAGCTTATCGCGCAGGGGGGTTGAGCAGTTCTTC CASSLSRRGVEQFF TRBJ2-1 - many TRBV11-2
TGTGCCAGCGGGAGGACAGGGATGACCTACGAGCAGTACTTC CASGRTGMTYEQYF TRBJ2-7 TRBD1 - TRBV2
TGTGCCAGCAGCCCGGGTCTCTCCTACGAGCAGTACTTC CASSPGLSYEQYF TRBJ2-7 - - TRBV14
TGTGCCAGCAGTTTAAGAGTGAGTGGGCCTGAAGCTTTCTTT CASSLRVSGPEAFF TRBJ1-1 - - TRBV27
TGTGCCAGCACCTTGACAGCAAGCAAGGGTTACGAGCAGTACTTC CASTLTASKGYEQYF TRBJ2-7 - once TRBV7-2
TGCGCCAGCAGCTTGGGGCAGAGCACAGATACGCAGTATTTT CASSLGQSTDTQYF TRBJ2-3 - - TRBV5-1
TGTGCCAGTAGTTTGCGGGACAGACCTTCTCGGTGGGATGGCTACACCTTC CASSLRDRPSRWDGYTF TRBJ1-2 TRBD1 - TRBV19
TGTGCCAGCAGCGTAGAATGGGCGGGTTCCTACGAGCAGTACTTC CASSVEWAGSYEQYF TRBJ2-7 - - TRBV9
TGCGCCAGCAGCTTGGGGCAGGGGATTATTGGGGACTATGGCTACACCTTC CASSLGQGIIGDYGYTF TRBJ1-2 - - TRBV5-1
TGTGCCAGCAGTTCGTGGACAGGGCGCGAGCAGTACTTC CASSSWTGREQYF TRBJ2-7 TRBD1 - TRBV12-3/TRBV12-4